A selection of T cell receptor beta chains follows, all from one sample in a study of radiation and T cells in renal cell carcinoma. The protocol was immunoSEQ multiplex PCR, while the TCRdb copy is restricted to in-frame clones and leaves out a portion. This table has under 200,000 clones, 88% appearing once. The sequenced sample was blood, obtained from a patient whose treatment included radiotherapy and nephrectomy. These receptor sequences come from a woman between 45 and 65 years old with renal cell carcinoma. Both conserved end residues are part of each CDR3. The D gene is left open where the match is weak. Only some rows state a clone size, as once, few, many or a class for expanded clones.

d_call: .; j_call: TRBJ1-4; v_call: TRBV7-8; clone_size: .; cdr3_aa: CASSSNPGGWEKLFF; cdr3_nt: TGTGCCAGCAGCTCAAACCCTGGGGGTTGGGAAAAACTGTTTTTT
d_call: .; j_call: TRBJ1-2; v_call: TRBV4-3; clone_size: .; cdr3_aa: CASSQEARVIDGYTF; cdr3_nt: TGCGCCAGCAGCCAAGAGGCCAGGGTCATCGATGGCTACACCTTC
d_call: TRBD1; j_call: TRBJ2-5; v_call: TRBV10-1; clone_size: once; cdr3_aa: CASSSTGVETQYF; cdr3_nt: TGCGCCAGCAGTTCGACAGGGGTAGAGACCCAGTACTTC
d_call: TRBD1; j_call: TRBJ1-5; v_call: TRBV18; clone_size: .; cdr3_aa: CASSPGTAGQPQHF; cdr3_nt: TGTGCCAGCTCACCGGGGACAGCGGGGCAGCCCCAGCATTTT
d_call: .; j_call: TRBJ2-7; v_call: TRBV15; clone_size: once; cdr3_aa: CATSRPYRDTYEQYF; cdr3_nt: TGTGCCACCAGCAGACCTTACAGGGATACCTACGAGCAGTACTTC
d_call: .; j_call: TRBJ2-5; v_call: TRBV6-1; clone_size: .; cdr3_aa: CASRFRIQETQYF; cdr3_nt: TGTGCCAGCAGGTTTAGGATACAAGAGACCCAGTACTTC
d_call: .; j_call: TRBJ2-7; v_call: TRBV5-5; clone_size: .; cdr3_aa: CASSLEGHDYEQYF; cdr3_nt: TGTGCCAGCAGCTTGGAGGGACACGATTACGAGCAGTACTTC
d_call: TRBD2; j_call: TRBJ2-2; v_call: TRBV5-1; clone_size: .; cdr3_aa: CASSLAKTSGNTGELFF; cdr3_nt: TGCGCCAGCAGCTTGGCCAAAACTAGCGGGAACACCGGGGAGCTGTTTTTT
d_call: TRBD2; j_call: TRBJ2-3; v_call: TRBV2; clone_size: .; cdr3_aa: CASSEGLAETDTQYF; cdr3_nt: TGTGCCAGCAGTGAAGGACTAGCGGAGACAGATACGCAGTATTTT
d_call: .; j_call: TRBJ2-2; v_call: TRBV9; clone_size: .; cdr3_aa: CASSVQNFLNTGELFF; cdr3_nt: TGTGCCAGCAGCGTACAGAACTTCCTGAACACCGGGGAGCTGTTTTTT
d_call: .; j_call: TRBJ2-7; v_call: TRBV7-9; clone_size: .; cdr3_aa: CASSLAHYEQYF; cdr3_nt: TGTGCCAGCAGCCTGGCTCACTACGAGCAGTACTTC
d_call: .; j_call: TRBJ2-7; v_call: TRBV6-6; clone_size: .; cdr3_aa: CASSYTTYEQYF; cdr3_nt: TGTGCCAGCAGTTACACTACCTACGAGCAGTACTTC
d_call: .; j_call: TRBJ2-1; v_call: TRBV10-2; clone_size: .; cdr3_aa: CASLPPSSKYNEQFF; cdr3_nt: TGCGCCAGCCTTCCACCGTCCTCGAAGTACAATGAGCAGTTCTTC
d_call: TRBD2; j_call: TRBJ2-1; v_call: TRBV7-2; clone_size: .; cdr3_aa: CASSLSGVSYNEQFF; cdr3_nt: TGTGCCAGCAGCTTAAGCGGGGTCTCCTACAATGAGCAGTTCTTC
d_call: .; j_call: TRBJ2-2; v_call: TRBV7-9; clone_size: .; cdr3_aa: CASSYSENTGELFF; cdr3_nt: TGTGCCAGCAGCTACTCGGAGAACACCGGGGAGCTGTTTTTT
d_call: TRBD1; j_call: TRBJ2-6; v_call: TRBV7-3; clone_size: .; cdr3_aa: CASSSPDRAGANVLTF; cdr3_nt: TGTGCCAGCAGCTCCCCCGACAGGGCTGGGGCCAACGTCCTGACTTTC
d_call: .; j_call: TRBJ2-5; v_call: TRBV14; clone_size: .; cdr3_aa: CASSQDRAPETQYF; cdr3_nt: TGTGCCAGCAGCCAAGATCGAGCCCCAGAGACCCAGTACTTC
d_call: TRBD1; j_call: TRBJ1-5; v_call: TRBV4-3; clone_size: once; cdr3_aa: CASSSHSTGNQPQHF; cdr3_nt: TGCGCCAGCAGCTCACACTCGACAGGGAATCAGCCCCAGCATTTT
d_call: TRBD1; j_call: TRBJ2-7; v_call: TRBV2; clone_size: .; cdr3_aa: CASNPGGRYEQYF; cdr3_nt: TGTGCCAGCAACCCAGGGGGCAGGTACGAGCAGTACTTC
d_call: TRBD1; j_call: TRBJ2-4; v_call: TRBV4-1; clone_size: .; cdr3_aa: CASSHPGQGARWNIQYF; cdr3_nt: TGCGCCAGCAGCCACCCTGGACAGGGGGCGCGGTGGAACATTCAGTACTTC
d_call: .; j_call: TRBJ1-3; v_call: TRBV4-1; clone_size: .; cdr3_aa: CASSQVAASGNTIYF; cdr3_nt: TGCGCCAGCAGCCAAGTTGCGGCCTCTGGAAACACCATATATTTT
d_call: .; j_call: TRBJ1-3; v_call: TRBV29-1; clone_size: .; cdr3_aa: CSVEGTDGNTIYF; cdr3_nt: TGCAGCGTTGAAGGGACAGACGGAAACACCATATATTTT
d_call: .; j_call: TRBJ1-2; v_call: TRBV6-1; clone_size: .; cdr3_aa: CASSVSPIPYGYTF; cdr3_nt: TGTGCCAGCAGTGTTTCCCCCATCCCTTATGGCTACACCTTC
d_call: TRBD1; j_call: TRBJ1-3; v_call: TRBV6-5; clone_size: .; cdr3_aa: CASGGDLSSGNTIYF; cdr3_nt: TGTGCGTCAGGGGGGGATCTAAGCTCTGGAAACACCATATATTTT
d_call: TRBD1; j_call: TRBJ2-5; v_call: TRBV7-8; clone_size: .; cdr3_aa: CASSKATGAQGETQYF; cdr3_nt: TGTGCCAGCAGTAAAGCTACAGGGGCGCAGGGGGAGACCCAGTACTTC
d_call: .; j_call: TRBJ1-4; v_call: TRBV5-6; clone_size: few; cdr3_aa: CASSFWGSQGESEKLFF; cdr3_nt: TGTGCCAGCAGCTTTTGGGGTTCACAGGGAGAGTCTGAAAAACTGTTTTTT
d_call: .; j_call: TRBJ2-3; v_call: TRBV7-9; clone_size: once; cdr3_aa: CASSLLDTDTQYF; cdr3_nt: TGTGCCAGCAGCTTATTGGACACAGATACGCAGTATTTT
d_call: TRBD2; j_call: TRBJ2-5; v_call: TRBV5-5; clone_size: .; cdr3_aa: CASSKTSGDGETQYF; cdr3_nt: TGTGCCAGCAGCAAAACTAGCGGGGACGGAGAGACCCAGTACTTC
d_call: .; j_call: TRBJ2-1; v_call: TRBV7-3; clone_size: .; cdr3_aa: CASSLRGPPYNEQFF; cdr3_nt: TGTGCCAGCAGCTTAAGAGGGCCTCCCTACAATGAGCAGTTCTTC
d_call: .; j_call: TRBJ2-3; v_call: TRBV5-4; clone_size: .; cdr3_aa: CASSWVSGADTQYF; cdr3_nt: TGTGCCAGCAGTTGGGTCTCGGGCGCAGATACGCAGTATTTT
d_call: .; j_call: TRBJ2-3; v_call: TRBV11-2; clone_size: .; cdr3_aa: CASSTRTDTQYF; cdr3_nt: TGTGCCAGCAGCACGCGCACAGATACGCAGTATTTT
d_call: .; j_call: TRBJ2-4; v_call: TRBV15; clone_size: once; cdr3_aa: CATSRAYDPKNIQYF; cdr3_nt: TGTGCCACCAGCAGAGCCTATGACCCCAAAAACATTCAGTACTTC
d_call: .; j_call: TRBJ1-1; v_call: TRBV6-6; clone_size: .; cdr3_aa: CAACDPWDTEAFF; cdr3_nt: TGTGCCGCATGCGACCCCTGGGACACTGAAGCTTTCTTT
d_call: .; j_call: TRBJ1-1; v_call: TRBV7-2; clone_size: .; cdr3_aa: CASSAQGLNTEAFF; cdr3_nt: TGTGCCAGCAGCGCGCAGGGATTGAACACTGAAGCTTTCTTT
d_call: .; j_call: TRBJ1-4; v_call: TRBV4-2; clone_size: .; cdr3_aa: CASSQGGLNEKLFF; cdr3_nt: TGTGCCAGCAGCCAAGGGGGTTTAAATGAAAAACTGTTTTTT
d_call: TRBD1; j_call: TRBJ2-7; v_call: TRBV6-1; clone_size: .; cdr3_aa: CASSENTGGSSYEQYF; cdr3_nt: TGTGCCAGCAGTGAAAATACAGGGGGGAGCTCCTACGAGCAGTACTTC
d_call: .; j_call: TRBJ2-5; v_call: TRBV6-1; clone_size: .; cdr3_aa: CASSESGLAETQYF; cdr3_nt: TGTGCCAGCAGTGAAAGCGGATTGGCGGAGACCCAGTACTTC
d_call: .; j_call: TRBJ1-2; v_call: TRBV10-3; clone_size: few; cdr3_aa: CAISGTGNYGYTF; cdr3_nt: TGTGCCATCAGCGGGACGGGGAACTATGGCTACACCTTC
d_call: TRBD1; j_call: TRBJ1-6; v_call: TRBV27; clone_size: .; cdr3_aa: CASSLRGQEAPPLHF; cdr3_nt: TGTGCCAGCAGTTTAAGGGGACAGGAGGCTCCACCCCTCCACTTT
d_call: .; j_call: TRBJ1-5; v_call: TRBV7-8; clone_size: .; cdr3_aa: CASSLADRVYSNQPQHF; cdr3_nt: TGTGCCAGCAGCTTAGCCGACCGGGTCTATAGCAATCAGCCCCAGCATTTT
d_call: TRBD1; j_call: TRBJ1-5; v_call: TRBV7-2; clone_size: .; cdr3_aa: CASSLAGGSNQPQHF; cdr3_nt: TGTGCCAGCAGCTTAGCAGGGGGCAGCAATCAGCCCCAGCATTTT
d_call: .; j_call: TRBJ1-4; v_call: TRBV4-2; clone_size: .; cdr3_aa: CASSQEVRRSGEKLFF; cdr3_nt: TGTGCCAGCAGCCAAGAAGTACGGCGATCGGGTGAAAAACTGTTTTTT
d_call: TRBD1; j_call: TRBJ1-2; v_call: TRBV5-1; clone_size: .; cdr3_aa: CASSLLRGQPLGYTF; cdr3_nt: TGCGCCAGCAGCTTGTTACGGGGACAGCCTCTTGGCTACACCTTC
d_call: .; j_call: TRBJ2-3; v_call: TRBV7-9; clone_size: .; cdr3_aa: CASSSRGGGTDTQYF; cdr3_nt: TGTGCCAGCAGCTCCCGGGGCGGAGGTACAGATACGCAGTATTTT
d_call: TRBD1; j_call: TRBJ1-1; v_call: TRBV5-1; clone_size: .; cdr3_aa: CASTRDSSNTEAFF; cdr3_nt: TGCGCCAGCACCCGGGACAGTTCGAACACTGAAGCTTTCTTT
d_call: .; j_call: TRBJ1-5; v_call: TRBV6-6; clone_size: .; cdr3_aa: CASRAGMAQPQHF; cdr3_nt: TGTGCCAGCAGAGCAGGGATGGCTCAGCCCCAGCATTTT
d_call: .; j_call: TRBJ2-2; v_call: TRBV19; clone_size: .; cdr3_aa: CASSPAILASSTGELFF; cdr3_nt: TGTGCCAGTAGTCCTGCTATATTAGCCTCGAGCACCGGGGAGCTGTTTTTT
d_call: TRBD1; j_call: TRBJ1-5; v_call: TRBV4-2; clone_size: few; cdr3_aa: CASSHRAGGQPQHF; cdr3_nt: TGTGCCAGCAGCCACCGTGCAGGGGGTCAGCCCCAGCATTTT
d_call: .; j_call: TRBJ2-1; v_call: TRBV5-1; clone_size: .; cdr3_aa: CASSLVLGGEQFF; cdr3_nt: TGCGCCAGCAGCTTGGTTCTAGGTGGTGAGCAGTTCTTC
d_call: TRBD1; j_call: TRBJ1-2; v_call: TRBV4-3; clone_size: once; cdr3_aa: CASRDRVGGYTF; cdr3_nt: TGCGCCAGCAGGGACAGGGTCGGTGGCTACACCTTC
d_call: TRBD1; j_call: TRBJ1-1; v_call: TRBV30; clone_size: .; cdr3_aa: CAWSILQGAIAFF; cdr3_nt: TGTGCCTGGAGCATACTACAGGGGGCGATTGCTTTCTTT
d_call: .; j_call: TRBJ1-1; v_call: TRBV5-4; clone_size: .; cdr3_aa: CASSLAKGQSAFF; cdr3_nt: TGTGCCAGCAGCTTGGCCAAGGGGCAGAGTGCTTTCTTT
d_call: .; j_call: TRBJ1-1; v_call: TRBV7-2; clone_size: .; cdr3_aa: CASTVVARRNTEAFF; cdr3_nt: TGTGCCAGCACCGTCGTGGCCCGCCGGAACACTGAAGCTTTCTTT
d_call: .; j_call: TRBJ2-2; v_call: TRBV7-6; clone_size: .; cdr3_aa: CASSLTGNTGELFF; cdr3_nt: TGTGCCAGCAGCTTGACTGGAAACACCGGGGAGCTGTTTTTT